What follows are 31 T cell receptor beta chains derived from one specimen sequenced in a study of beta chain features in type 1 diabetes. General observations from the study: People with Type 1 diabetes carried modestly yet significantly shorter TCRB CDR3s in all four CD4+ subsets.

No cognate antigen is known for these TCRs. The sequenced template was cDNA made from the entire isolated RNA. The method was immunoSEQ multiplex PCR; TCRdb's version includes in-frame clones alone and lacks a portion of them. The table has about 53,000 clones, around half seen once; the top ten hold 2% to 3%. Sequenced material: Tregs from blood. The receptors were sampled from a middle-aged woman with type 1 diabetes.

The J gene is TRBJ2-1, the V gene TRBV27; TRBD2 matches at 10 bases. The CDR3 covers 16 residues. Germline trimming cut 2 bases from V and 4 bases from J; bases unmatched to any gene: 5. Germline CDR1 and CDR2: MNHEY and SMNVEV (reference sequence). CDR3 DNA sequence: TGTGCCAGCAGTTTAGTCGCTAGCGGGGGTTACAATGAGCAGTTCTTC. Residues: CASSLVASGGYNEQFF.

A few counts support this clone. The CDR3 sequence: CASSLSYEQYF. Here the CDR3 DNA reads TGTGCCAGCAGCTTATCTTACGAGCAGTACTTC. V and J are TRBV7-9 and TRBJ2-7, with D unresolved. Trimming took 2 bases from V and 4 from J, leaving 3 bases between them. This CDR3 contains 11 residues. Germline values: CDR1 SEHNR, CDR2 FQNEAQ (reference sequence). Drawing the rest from reference TRBV7-9 and TRBJ2-7, the complete variable domain is DTGVSQNPRHKITKRGQNVTFRCDPISEHNRLYWYRQTLGQGPEFLTYFQNEAQLEKSRLLSDRFSAERPKGSFSTLEIQRTEQGDSAMYLCASSLSYEQYFGPGTRLTVT.

This clone has more than one count but fewer than ten. CDR3 coding DNA: TGTGCCAGCAGCTTAGCGGGGGGCTCTGGAAACACCATATATTTT. It translates to CASSLAGGSGNTIYF. The chain links TRBV7-2 to TRBJ1-3; D may be TRBD1 (5 bases). The germline CDR1 and CDR2 sequences are SGHTA and FQGNSA. The CDR3 loop spans 15 amino acids. Trimming removed 0 bases at V and 0 bases at J, with 6 bases between.

This clone was found a few times. CDR3 amino acids: CASSSGWGYTEAFF. The CDR3 DNA follows: TGTGCCAGCAGCTCTGGTTGGGGCTACACTGAAGCTTTCTTT. The chain combines TRBV5-6 with TRBJ1-1; D is possibly TRBD1 (5 bases). Germline V gene data show CDR1 as SGHDT and CDR2 as YYEEEE. This CDR3 is 14 amino acids long. Trimming stripped 3 bases from V and 3 bases from J, with 12 bases between.

This chain links TRBV4-3 with TRBJ2-1, with TRBD2 identical over 8 bases. Germline assignment: CDR1 LGHNA and CDR2 YSLEER. This CDR3 spans 16 amino acids. Trimming at V came to 0 bases and at J to 4 bases, leaving 5 bases not matched to a gene. The CDR3: CASSQEGLAGYNEQFF. CDR3 in DNA: TGCGCCAGCAGCCAAGAGGGGTTAGCGGGATACAATGAGCAGTTCTTC.

CDR3 sequence reads: CASKATGNQPQHF. Here the CDR3 DNA reads TGTGCCAGCAAAGCAACAGGGAATCAGCCCCAGCATTTT. The chain has TRBV6-5 and TRBJ1-5; D perhaps matches TRBD1 (6 bases). V was trimmed by 7 bases and J by 4 bases, leaving 11 bases between them. The CDR3 runs to 13 residues. The germline gives CDR1 MNHEY, CDR2 SVGAGI.

This clone was observed a handful of times. The rearrangement uses TRBV11-2 and TRBJ1-5; D remains unclear. Trimming shortened V by 0 bases and J by 4 bases, and 4 bases separated the two germline ends. The CDR3 is 13 residues long. CDR1 is SGHAT, CDR2 FQNNGV, per germline. CDR3 sequence: CASSLDLNQPQHF. The CDR3 nucleotides read TGTGCCAGCAGCTTAGATCTTAATCAGCCCCAGCATTTT.

The chain uses TRBV14 and TRBJ1-2; 7 positions match TRBD1. Germline CDR1 SGHDN, CDR2 FVKESK. The CDR3 loop spans 15 amino acids. J was trimmed by 6 bases and V by 1 base; bases with no gene match: 8. This CDR3 is CASSQGTGGFNGYTF. The CDR3 DNA reads TGTGCCAGCAGCCAAGGGACAGGAGGCTTCAATGGCTACACCTTC. Combining the CDR3 with reference TRBV14 and TRBJ1-2 gives the whole variable domain EAGVTQFPSHSVIEKGQTVTLRCDPISGHDNLYWYRRVMGKEIKFLLHFVKESKQDESGMPNNRFLAERTGGTYSTLKVQPAELEDSGVYFCASSQGTGGFNGYTFGSGTRLTVV.

This clone was counted only a few times. The chain has TRBV7-9 and TRBJ2-3; D is possibly TRBD1 (6 bases). V lost 3 bases and J lost 6, with 16 bases in between. Per germline, CDR1 SEHNR and CDR2 FQNEAQ (reference sequence). The CDR3 contains 15 residues. CDR3 bases: TGTGCCAGCAGCTTCGGCAGGGGCCGTGGGGATACGCAGTATTTT. The encoded protein is CASSFGRGRGDTQYF.

The chain has TRBV5-4 and TRBJ2-7, with TRBD1 matching 11 bases. CDR1 SGHNT and CDR2 YYREEE come from the germline V gene (reference sequence). The CDR3 spans 15 residues. With 5 bases clipped from V and 2 bases from J, the junction kept 6 bases outside the gene matches. CDR3 nucleotide sequence: TGTGCCAGCAGTGCCGGGACAGGGGGTACCTACGAGCAGTACTTC. This codes for CASSAGTGGTYEQYF. The variable domain in full, with the rest retrieved from reference TRBV5-4 and TRBJ2-7, is ETGVTQSPTHLIKTRGQQVTLRCSSQSGHNTVSWYQQALGQGPQFIFQYYREEENGRGNFPPRFSGLQFPNYSSELNVNALELDDSALYLCASSAGTGGTYEQYFGPGTRLTVT.

V usage is TRBV7-2 and J usage is TRBJ2-6; D ambiguous. The V end lost 1 base, the J end lost 3 bases, and 16 bases lay between the germline ends. Germline CDR1 and CDR2: SGHTA and FQGNSA. The CDR3 spans 18 residues. CDR3 DNA: TGTGCCAGCAGCTTAGGTCAGGTTGGAAGTAGTGGGGCCAACGTCCTGACTTTC. It codes for CASSLGQVGSSGANVLTF. Drawing the rest from reference TRBV7-2 and TRBJ2-6, the complete variable domain is GAGVSQSPSNKVTEKGKDVELRCDPISGHTALYWYRQSLGQGLEFLIYFQGNSAPDKSGLPSDRFSAERTGGSVSTLTIQRTQQEDSAVYLCASSLGQVGSSGANVLTFGAGSRLTVL.

This clone has more than one count but fewer than ten. This sequence joins TRBV5-4 and TRBJ2-1; D is unclear. The CDR3 spans 13 residues. The V gene lost 4 bases and the J gene lost 6 bases, with 11 bases spanning the gap. CDR1 SGHNT and CDR2 YYREEE come from the germline V gene (reference sequence). CDR3 nucleotides: TGTGCCAGCAGCATGGGCCGGTCCAATGAGCAGTTCTTC. Amino acids: CASSMGRSNEQFF.

This chain uses TRBV11-2 with TRBJ2-5, with D possibly being TRBD2 (6 bases). The CDR3 runs to 15 residues. The V and J ends lost 6 bases and 1 base respectively, with 15 bases between them. Germline V CDR1 and CDR2: SGHAT, FQNNGV. The CDR3: CASSPNGGAQETQYF. Here the CDR3 DNA reads TGTGCCAGCAGTCCCAACGGGGGAGCCCAAGAGACCCAGTACTTC.

The rearrangement uses TRBV29-1 and TRBJ2-5; a weak D match, TRBD1 (6 bases). Trimming took off 4 bases at V and 3 bases at J, with 12 bases between the two ends. The CDR3 loop spans 13 amino acids. CDR1 and CDR2 from the germline V gene are SQVTM and ANQGSEA. This CDR3 reads CSVGKTGEETQYF. CDR3 DNA sequence: TGCAGCGTTGGAAAGACAGGAGAAGAGACCCAGTACTTC.

The chain uses TRBV5-1 and TRBJ2-1; D might be TRBD1 (5 bases). V shed 0 bases and J shed 8 bases, with 15 bases lying between them. This CDR3 has 15 residues. Germline CDR1 is SGHRS and CDR2 is YFSETQ. The DNA for the CDR3 is TGCGCCAGCAGCTTGGAAGCCAGGGCGGTCGATGAGCAGTTCTTC. This encodes CASSLEARAVDEQFF.

V usage is TRBV6-1 and J usage is TRBJ1-4; 10 bases fit TRBD1. The junction had 8 bases not matched to a gene; V was cut back by 11 bases and J by 8 bases. Per the germline V gene, CDR1 is MNHNS and CDR2 is SASEGT. The CDR3 extends over 13 amino acids. The CDR3: CAVGQGNFEKLFF. In DNA, the CDR3 is TGTGCCGTGGGACAGGGGAATTTCGAAAAACTGTTTTTT.

A word on this clone: Within the sample, other DNA sequences also encode this same CDR3. The chain joins TRBV14 to TRBJ1-1; TRBD1 aligns across 7 bases. This CDR3 comprises 12 residues. With V trimmed by 3 bases and J by 8 bases, 3 bases remained unmatched. CDR1 and CDR2 (germline): SGHDN, FVKESK. As DNA, the CDR3 is TGTGCCAGCAGCCAGAACAGGGGAGAAGCTTTCTTT. Amino acid sequence: CASSQNRGEAFF.

This clone was found a few times. V gene TRBV5-1 combines with J gene TRBJ1-1; D gene ambiguous. CDR3 size: 13 residues. Germline lookup yields CDR1 SGHRS and CDR2 YFSETQ. V was cut by 2 bases and J by 1 base, with 6 bases left in between. The CDR3 nucleotides are TGCGCCAGCAGCTTCGGGTCGAACACTGAAGCTTTCTTT. Protein: CASSFGSNTEAFF.

The rearrangement links TRBV4-1 to TRBJ1-4; 7 nucleotides line up with TRBD1. The CDR3 runs to 14 residues. J gave up 8 bases and V 7 bases, and 10 bases lay outside the gene matches. Germline CDR1 and CDR2: MGHRA and YSYEKL. CDR3 residues: CASTRRQGGEKLFF. The CDR3 DNA reads TGCGCCAGCACAAGAAGACAGGGTGGAGAAAAACTGTTTTTT.

This chain joins TRBV28 and TRBJ2-2; 9 nucleotides agree with TRBD1. CDR1 and CDR2 (germline): MDHEN, SYDVKM. V lost 7 bases, J lost 4 bases, and 7 bases stayed unmatched. There are 15 residues in the CDR3. The CDR3 nucleotides are TGTGCCAGCAAACTCCGGGACAGGGTCACCGGGGAGCTGTTTTTT. Amino acids: CASKLRDRVTGELFF.

The gene calls are TRBV18 and TRBJ2-1; D might be TRBD2 (6 bases). CDR1 and CDR2 from the germline V gene are KGHSH and LQKENI. Trimming removed 3 bases at V and 9 bases at J, with 15 bases between. The CDR3 loop spans 14 amino acids. DNA for the CDR3: TGTGCCAGCTCACCGGATCGGGGGTCAAGTGAGCAGTTCTTC. It encodes CASSPDRGSSEQFF.

This sequence joins TRBV5-4 and TRBJ1-1; weak D call: TRBD1 (5 bases). The germline gives CDR1 SGHNT, CDR2 YYREEE (reference sequence). This CDR3 spans 18 amino acids. V was clipped by 3 bases and J by 1 base, with 22 bases between them. The CDR3 loop is CASSSPQPSGVKNTEAFF. The CDR3 DNA is TGTGCCAGCAGCTCCCCCCAGCCCTCGGGGGTGAAGAACACTGAAGCTTTCTTT.

This clone was detected only once. The rearrangement links TRBV28 to TRBJ1-5, with a weak D call TRBD1 (6 bases). Trimming stripped 6 bases from V and 0 bases from J, with 21 bases between. Germline values: CDR1 MDHEN, CDR2 SYDVKM. This CDR3 has 18 amino acids. This CDR3 reads CASRPLIRGWGSNQPQHF. The CDR3 DNA reads as TGTGCCAGCAGACCGCTAATCAGGGGATGGGGTAGCAATCAGCCCCAGCATTTT.

The chain has TRBV5-1 and TRBJ2-2; tentatively, D is TRBD1 (6 bases). The ends were cut back, 1 base at V and 4 bases at J, with 11 bases in the middle. The CDR3 covers 15 residues. CDR1 and CDR2 from the germline V gene are SGHRS and YFSETQ. As DNA, the CDR3 is TGCGCCAGCAGCTTGAGGACAGATCCCACCGGGGAGCTGTTTTTT. It codes for CASSLRTDPTGELFF.

The gene calls are TRBV6-6 and TRBJ1-4, with D uncertain. The CDR3 sequence is 14 residues long. The ends were cut back, 3 bases at V and 2 bases at J, with 7 bases in the middle. The germline CDR1 and CDR2 sequences are MNHNY and SVGAGI (reference sequence). CDR3 DNA: TGTGCCAGCAGTTATGAGGTCACTAATGAAAAACTGTTTTTT. This encodes CASSYEVTNEKLFF.

This clone was seen a single time. As the CDR3 is not closed by the conserved phenylalanine or tryptophan, this likely results from a read error. This chain links TRBV18 with TRBJ1-1; 8 nucleotides match TRBD1. The V segment lost 4 bases and the J segment 5 bases; nucleotides outside the gene matches: 6. This CDR3 has 14 amino acids. Germline V gene sequence: CDR1 KGHSH, CDR2 LQKENI. CDR3 sequence (DNA): TGTGCCAGCTCACAAAACAGGGGGGAAACTGAAGCTTTCGTT. Encoded protein: CASSQNRGETEAFV.

This clone was seen a few times. J is TRBJ1-3 and V is TRBV7-2, with 11 positions matching TRBD1. The length of the CDR3 is 17 residues. Germline V gene lookup returns CDR1 SGHTA and CDR2 FQGNSA. The ends lost 1 base at V and 1 base at J; junction bases unmatched: 3. Here the CDR3 reads CASSLGGQGVSGNTIYF. DNA for the CDR3: TGTGCCAGCAGCTTAGGGGGACAGGGGGTATCTGGAAACACCATATATTTT.

This clone appeared a single time. The V and J genes are TRBV5-1 and TRBJ1-4; 7 bases are shared with TRBD1. Germline values: CDR1 SGHRS, CDR2 YFSETQ. Losses at the gene ends were 4 bases for V and 1 base for J; bases not matched to a gene: 7. The CDR3 spans 16 residues. The CDR3 is CASSHDRVQTNEKLFF. CDR3 in DNA: TGCGCCAGCAGCCACGACAGGGTGCAAACTAATGAAAAACTGTTTTTT.

This clone has just a few counts. The V gene is TRBV19, the J gene TRBJ1-2; D remains unclear. Germline V gene lookup returns CDR1 LNHDA and CDR2 SQIVND (reference sequence). The V end lost 7 bases, the J end lost 2 bases, and 11 bases lay between the germline ends. The CDR3 spans 13 residues. The CDR3 nucleotides read TGTGCCAGTACCCCAGGAAGAAACTATGGCTACACCTTC. It specifies CASTPGRNYGYTF.

This clone was detected a few times. This chain uses TRBV15 with TRBJ2-3; D perhaps matches TRBD1 (5 bases). The CDR3 consists of 16 residues. Per germline, CDR1 LNHNV and CDR2 YYDKDF (reference sequence). The V and J ends lost 1 base and 0 bases respectively, with 11 bases between them. CDR3 sequence reads: CATSRGVDRSTDTQYF. The CDR3 bases are TGTGCCACCAGCAGAGGAGTCGACAGAAGCACAGATACGCAGTATTTT.

The chain links TRBV28 to TRBJ2-7, with 7 positions matching TRBD1. This CDR3 region has 15 residues. V gave up 4 bases and J gave up 5 bases; unmatched junction bases: 11. CDR1 MDHEN and CDR2 SYDVKM come from the germline V gene. The CDR3 loop is CASSSPPQGDHEQYF. DNA of the CDR3: TGTGCCAGCAGTTCCCCCCCGCAGGGGGACCACGAGCAGTACTTC.